The present T cell receptor beta chain was sequenced within a study of blood T cell repertoires in COVID-19. The wider study: PBMCs, B-cell-depleted T cells, or T cells were the source of the cDNA or gDNA that made up the material.

In terms of age and location, participants ranged from roughly 18 to 100 years and lived in about 25 US areas. Cohorts were determined from participant-reported clinical history. Donors in Cohort 3 counted as recovered after two negative PCRs, clearance, or symptom resolution. Clones were sequenced by immunoSEQ multiplex PCR, and TCRdb holds only the in-frame ones, with some missing. The table records 350,000 to 450,000 clones, just under 90% of them present only once. The V gene end was trimmed by 2 bases and the J gene end by 3 bases; junction bases not matched to a gene: 2. Germline CDR1 reads SGHTA; CDR2 reads FQGNSA. The CDR3 has 14 amino acids.

V and J are TRBV7-2 and TRBJ2-5, with 8 bases identical to TRBD2. What was sequenced was PBMCs or T cells enriched from blood (not recorded which). The TCR comes from a woman younger than 45 who had recovered from COVID-19. CDR3 sequence (DNA): TGTGCCAGCAGCTTACTGCGGGGGGAAGAGACCCAGTACTTC. Its protein product is CASSLLRGEETQYF.